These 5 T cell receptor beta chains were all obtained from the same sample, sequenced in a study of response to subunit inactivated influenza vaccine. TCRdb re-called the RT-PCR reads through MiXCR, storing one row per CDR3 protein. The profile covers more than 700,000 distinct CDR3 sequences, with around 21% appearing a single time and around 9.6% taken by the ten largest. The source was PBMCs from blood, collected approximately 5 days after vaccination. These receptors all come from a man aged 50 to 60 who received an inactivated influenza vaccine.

CDR3 amino acids: CASSTLDRGSPYNSPLHF. In DNA form, the CDR3 reads TGTGCCAGCAGTACCCTGGACAGGGGGTCTCCCTATAATTCACCCCTCCACTTT. The chain uses TRBV28 and TRBJ1-6; 10 bases map to TRBD1. The CDR3 runs 18 residues. In germline, CDR1 is MDHEN, CDR2 SYDVKM. V was clipped by 5 bases and J by 2 bases; unmatched bases: 9.

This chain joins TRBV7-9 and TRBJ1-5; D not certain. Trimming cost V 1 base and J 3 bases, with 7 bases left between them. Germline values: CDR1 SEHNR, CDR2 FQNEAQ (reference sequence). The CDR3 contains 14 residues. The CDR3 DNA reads TGTGCCAGCAGCTTAGAACACTTCAATCAGCCCCAGCATTTT. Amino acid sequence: CASSLEHFNQPQHF. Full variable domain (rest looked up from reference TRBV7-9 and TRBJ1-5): DTGVSQNPRHKITKRGQNVTFRCDPISEHNRLYWYRQTLGQGPEFLTYFQNEAQLEKSRLLSDRFSAERPKGSFSTLEIQRTEQGDSAMYLCASSLEHFNQPQHFGDGTRLSIL.

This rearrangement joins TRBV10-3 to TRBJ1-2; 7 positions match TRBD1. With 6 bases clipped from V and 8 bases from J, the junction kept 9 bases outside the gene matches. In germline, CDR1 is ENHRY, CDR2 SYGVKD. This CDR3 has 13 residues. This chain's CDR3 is CAIRDDRERGYTF. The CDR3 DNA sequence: TGTGCCATCAGGGACGACAGGGAGAGGGGCTACACCTTC.

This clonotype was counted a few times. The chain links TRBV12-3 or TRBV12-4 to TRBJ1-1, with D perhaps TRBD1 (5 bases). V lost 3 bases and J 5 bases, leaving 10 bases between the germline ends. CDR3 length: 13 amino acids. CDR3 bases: TGTGCCAGCAGTTTCCCGCAGGGAACTGAAGCTTTCTTT. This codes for CASSFPQGTEAFF.

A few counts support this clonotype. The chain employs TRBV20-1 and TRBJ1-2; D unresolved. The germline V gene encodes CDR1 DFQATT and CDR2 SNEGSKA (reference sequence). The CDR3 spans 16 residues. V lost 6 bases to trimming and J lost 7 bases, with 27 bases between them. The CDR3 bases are TGCAGTGCCCTTCACCGCGGGTACAGCGGTTCTAGTGGCTACACCTTC. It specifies CSALHRGYSGSSGYTF.